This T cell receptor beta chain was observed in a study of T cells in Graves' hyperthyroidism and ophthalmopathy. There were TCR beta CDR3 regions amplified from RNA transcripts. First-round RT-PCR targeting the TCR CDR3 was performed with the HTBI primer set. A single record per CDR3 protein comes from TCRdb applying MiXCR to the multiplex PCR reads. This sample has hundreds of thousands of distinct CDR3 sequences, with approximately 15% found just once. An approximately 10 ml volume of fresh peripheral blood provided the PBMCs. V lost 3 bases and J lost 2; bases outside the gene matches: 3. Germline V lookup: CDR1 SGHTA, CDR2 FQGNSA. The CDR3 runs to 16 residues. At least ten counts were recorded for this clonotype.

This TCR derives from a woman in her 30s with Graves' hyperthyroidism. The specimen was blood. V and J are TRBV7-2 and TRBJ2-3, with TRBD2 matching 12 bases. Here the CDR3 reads CASSFRTSGITDTQYF. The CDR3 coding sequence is TGTGCCAGCAGCTTCCGGACTAGCGGGATCACAGATACGCAGTATTTT.